Each of the 19 T cell receptor beta chains below was sequenced from the same sample in a study of T cells in Graves' hyperthyroidism and ophthalmopathy. Regions amplified from RNA transcripts were the TCR beta CDR3 regions. The HTBI primer set drove a first-round RT-PCR of the TCR CDR3. Each CDR3 protein gets one entry after TCRdb re-called the multiplex PCR reads with MiXCR. The sample yields roughly 510,000 distinct CDR3 sequences, 20% to 25% seen once. Sequenced: blood. These receptor sequences come from a man aged 18-30 years with Graves' hyperthyroidism.

This chain connects TRBV11-2 to TRBJ2-7, with D uncertain. V was cut by 0 bases and J by 3 bases, with 12 bases left in between. CDR3 length: 15 residues. Per germline, CDR1 SGHAT and CDR2 FQNNGV. CDR3: CASSLDLRLRYEQYF. The DNA of the CDR3 is TGTGCCAGCAGCTTAGACCTTCGGTTACGCTACGAGCAGTACTTC.

This clonotype was seen only a few times. The chain is built from TRBV12-3 or TRBV12-4 and TRBJ1-3; D not certain. The V end was cut by 0 bases, the J end by 5 bases, with 5 bases between. The CDR3 runs to 13 residues. The CDR3 sequence: CASSLAERNTIYF. CDR3 DNA sequence: TGTGCCAGCAGTTTAGCGGAGAGAAACACCATATATTTT.

In its sample, this clonotype was seen many times. This rearrangement joins TRBV11-2 to TRBJ1-1; D is perhaps TRBD1 (5 bases). The V end was cut by 1 base, the J end by 5 bases, with 11 bases between. The CDR3 is 14 amino acids. Germline CDR1 SGHAT, CDR2 FQNNGV. The CDR3 DNA follows: TGTGCCAGCAGCTTAGCTCAGGGCTGGACTGAAGCTTTCTTT. This codes for CASSLAQGWTEAFF.

The rearrangement joins TRBV30 to TRBJ2-1; D remains unclear. The CDR3 is 10 residues long. The V gene's germline CDR1 is GTSNPN and CDR2 SVGIG (reference sequence). V was pared by 5 bases and J by 5 bases, with 4 bases between. In DNA, the CDR3 is TGTGCCTGGGGAAACAATGAGCAGTTCTTC. This codes for CAWGNNEQFF.

This clonotype has at least ten counts. The V and J genes are TRBV30 and TRBJ1-1; no reliable D call. Trimming cost V 2 bases and J 0 bases, with 4 bases left between them. This CDR3 spans 12 amino acids. Germline CDR1 GTSNPN, CDR2 SVGIG (reference sequence). CDR3 region: CAWSLMNTEAFF. CDR3 DNA sequence: TGTGCCTGGAGTCTGATGAACACTGAAGCTTTCTTT.

This clonotype was seen a few times. The CDR3 DNA reads as TGTGCCAGCAGTTCCTCCCCCGCCGGGACAGAGAACACCGGGGAGCTGTTTTTT. Encoded protein: CASSSSPAGTENTGELFF. The chain links TRBV28 to TRBJ2-2; TRBD1 aligns across 7 bases. V gave up 4 bases and J gave up 1 base; unmatched junction bases: 12. Germline assignment: CDR1 MDHEN and CDR2 SYDVKM. CDR3 length: 18 residues.

The chain has TRBV6-1 and TRBJ2-5, with D possibly TRBD1 on 5 matching bases. The V gene lost 8 bases and the J gene lost 5 bases, with 15 bases spanning the gap. The CDR3 contains 13 residues. Germline V CDR1 and CDR2: MNHNS, SASEGT. CDR3 in amino acids: CASGRGRWETQYF. CDR3 in DNA: TGTGCCAGCGGAAGGGGCCGGTGGGAGACCCAGTACTTC.

This clonotype was counted ten times or more. The rearrangement links TRBV18 to TRBJ2-7; D not resolved. V lost 0 bases, J lost 4 bases, and 10 bases lay in between. The CDR3 loop spans 14 amino acids. In germline, CDR1 is KGHSH, CDR2 LQKENI. The CDR3 DNA sequence: TGTGCCAGCTCACCACCGCCTACCCCATACGAGCAGTACTTC. Residues: CASSPPPTPYEQYF.

The chain is built from TRBV5-1 and TRBJ1-5; TRBD1 might be the D (6 bases). This CDR3 comprises 16 residues. The V and J ends lost 4 bases and 5 bases respectively, with 19 bases between them. CDR1 and CDR2 from the germline V gene are SGHRS and YFSETQ. CDR3 region: CASSHTPHREDQPQHF. CDR3 in DNA: TGCGCCAGCAGCCACACTCCGCACAGGGAAGATCAGCCCCAGCATTTT.

This chain connects TRBV19 to TRBJ1-5; weak D call: TRBD1 (6 bases). CDR3 size: 15 residues. The V gene lost 8 bases and the J gene lost 0 bases, with 14 bases spanning the gap. The germline CDR1 and CDR2 sequences are LNHDA and SQIVND (reference sequence). The CDR3 reads CASWRQVGSNQPQHF. CDR3 DNA sequence: TGTGCCAGTTGGCGACAGGTTGGTAGCAATCAGCCCCAGCATTTT.

This clonotype was seen at least ten times. The chain recombines TRBV6-5 with TRBJ1-2, with TRBD1 matching over 7 bases. This CDR3 is 16 amino acids long. Germline CDR1 and CDR2: MNHEY and SVGAGI. Losses at the gene ends were 0 bases for V and 6 bases for J; bases not matched to a gene: 10. The CDR3 reads CASSYSFGTVGDGYTF. The CDR3 DNA is TGTGCCAGCAGTTACTCATTCGGGACAGTGGGGGATGGCTACACCTTC.

This clonotype came up many times. The CDR3, as DNA: TGTGCCAGCACCCCCGCCCGACAGAGGAACACTGAAGCTTTCTTT. Protein: CASTPARQRNTEAFF. The chain links TRBV12-3 or TRBV12-4 to TRBJ1-1, with D possibly matching TRBD1 (5 bases). The CDR3 covers 15 residues. V was clipped by 7 bases and J by 1 base, with 16 bases between them.

This clonotype was observed a few times. The genes are TRBV5-1 and TRBJ2-7; the D gene is possibly TRBD1 (6 bases). Deletions cut 0 bases from V and 1 base from J, with 11 bases between. Germline V CDR1 and CDR2: SGHRS, YFSETQ. This CDR3 comprises 15 residues. The CDR3 bases are TGCGCCAGCAGCTTGGAGGGACAAGCGTCCTACGAGCAGTACTTC. It is translated as CASSLEGQASYEQYF.

There are many counts of this clonotype. J is TRBJ1-3 and V is TRBV20-1, with 11 bases aligning to TRBD1. Trimming at V came to 0 bases and at J to 4 bases, leaving 2 bases not matched to a gene. The length of the CDR3 is 15 residues. Germline-derived CDR1 and CDR2 are DFQATT and SNEGSKA (reference sequence). CDR3 in amino acids: CSAREGTGGGNTIYF. CDR3 nucleotides: TGCAGTGCTAGAGAGGGGACAGGGGGAGGAAACACCATATATTTT.

This clonotype appeared many times. CDR3 nucleotide sequence: TGTGCCTGGAGTGTACTACCGTCTGATGGCTACACCTTC. It encodes CAWSVLPSDGYTF. V gene TRBV30 combines with J gene TRBJ1-2; D unclear. Germline-derived CDR1 and CDR2 are GTSNPN and SVGIG (reference sequence). The CDR3 runs 13 residues. The V end was cut by 0 bases, the J end by 6 bases, with 11 bases between.

This clonotype turned up a few times. The chain couples TRBV11-2 to TRBJ1-1, with D maybe TRBD1 (6 bases). There are 12 residues in the CDR3. CDR1 is SGHAT and CDR2 is FQNNGV in the germline V gene. The V end was cut by 6 bases, the J end by 10 bases, with 15 bases between. The CDR3 region is CASRPVGARAFF. DNA of the CDR3: TGTGCCAGCAGACCCGTGGGGGCGAGAGCTTTCTTT.

Ten or more counts support this clonotype. The chain is built from TRBV7-9 and TRBJ2-7; D gene uncertain. CDR3 length equals 13 residues. The V and J ends lost 6 bases and 0 bases respectively, with 9 bases between them. The V gene's germline CDR1 is SEHNR and CDR2 FQNEAQ (reference sequence). The chain's CDR3 is CASSLSTSYEQYF. In DNA, the CDR3 is TGTGCCAGCAGTTTATCAACCTCCTACGAGCAGTACTTC.

This clonotype has at least ten counts. The rearrangement links TRBV28 to TRBJ1-2; no clear D gene. The CDR3 totals 13 residues. Deletions cut 8 bases from V and 8 bases from J, with 18 bases between. Germline CDR1 is MDHEN and CDR2 is SYDVKM. This chain's CDR3 is CASVDHLRVGYTF. CDR3 nucleotide sequence: TGTGCCAGCGTTGACCACTTACGAGTAGGCTACACCTTC.

This clonotype has more than one count but fewer than ten. This rearrangement joins TRBV18 to TRBJ1-2; D unclear. CDR3 size: 14 residues. Trimming left V 3 bases short and J 2 bases short, with 10 bases between. Germline CDR1 is KGHSH and CDR2 is LQKENI. The CDR3 DNA is TGTGCCAGCTCACCTCCCGACTGGAACTATGGCTACACCTTC. It codes for CASSPPDWNYGYTF.